Below are 5 T cell receptor beta chains sequenced from a single sample in a study of siplizumab effects on memory and regulatory T cells. Some clones are missing from TCRdb's copy, which holds only in-frame ones; the method was immunoSEQ multiplex PCR. The sample has some 100,000 clones, roughly 93% seen once; the top ten hold 5.5% to 7.5%. The sample was CD8+ T cells sorted from blood. The receptors derive from a human donor in good health.

The chain uses TRBV9 and TRBJ2-5, with TRBD2 matching 12 bases. The germline gives CDR1 SGDLS, CDR2 YYNGEE. CDR3 length equals 16 residues. V was pared by 0 bases and J by 5 bases, with 5 bases of the junction left unmatched. The DNA of the CDR3 is TGTGCCAGCAGCGTAGATGAGACTAGCGGGAGTGAGACCCAGTACTTC. The encoded protein is CASSVDETSGSETQYF.

CDR3 in amino acids: CASSLTAMNTEAFF. The CDR3 region has the DNA TGTGCCAGCAGTTTAACAGCTATGAACACTGAAGCTTTCTTT. The rearrangement uses TRBV28 and TRBJ1-1; D is unclear. The V gene's germline CDR1 is MDHEN and CDR2 SYDVKM. This CDR3 has 14 amino acids. V lost 2 bases, J lost 0 bases, and 7 bases lay in between.

The chain combines TRBV7-9 with TRBJ2-2; D is perhaps TRBD1 or TRBD2 (5 bases each). CDR1 SEHNR and CDR2 FQNEAQ come from the germline V gene (reference sequence). The CDR3 totals 15 residues. V was shortened by 3 bases and J by 6 bases, with 14 bases between the two germline ends. The CDR3 region is CASSLVWGRAGELFF. The CDR3 region has the DNA TGTGCCAGCAGCTTGGTCTGGGGACGGGCCGGGGAGCTGTTTTTT.

The rearrangement joins TRBV4-1 to TRBJ2-1; TRBD1 agrees at 9 bases. The V gene end was trimmed by 4 bases and the J gene end by 15 bases; junction bases not matched to a gene: 7. The V gene's germline CDR1 is MGHRA and CDR2 YSYEKL. The CDR3 sequence is 12 residues long. The CDR3 nucleotides read TGCGCCAGCAGCCTCGGGACAGGGTTGTTGTTCTTC. It is translated as CASSLGTGLLFF.

The count of this clone is one. The rearrangement joins TRBV28 to TRBJ2-1; 7 bases are shared with TRBD2. This CDR3 spans 15 amino acids. V shed 5 bases, J shed 4 bases, and the junction held 8 bases outside the gene matches. Germline values: CDR1 MDHEN, CDR2 SYDVKM. The CDR3 region has the DNA TGTGCCAGCAGTGTCGGGACTATTACTTACAATGAGCAGTTCTTC. Its protein product is CASSVGTITYNEQFF.